This TCR beta chain was documented in a study of shared clonotypes between healthy human individuals. Trimming removed 2 bases from V and 4 bases from J, with 6 bases in between. Germline-derived CDR1 and CDR2 are KGHSH and LQKENI. The CDR3 is 13 amino acids. Profiling relied on immunoSEQ multiplex PCR, and the TCRdb table lists in-frame clones only, not all of them. The top ten hold 0.3% to 0.4% of the sample, which has about 2.3 million clones, approximately 90% seen once. This clone was observed once. All the donors were Caucasian adults who lived in Nashville, Tennessee. This chain links TRBV18 with TRBJ2-1; possible D gene TRBD2, 6 bases. Material: naive CD4+ T cells from PBMCs. Subset described: CD45RA+ positively selected. The sequence was collected from a man aged 18 to 30 in good health. Some clones in this sample may be carry-over from other donors' samples. The CDR3, as DNA: TGTGCCAGCTCACCAGCGGGATACAATGAGCAGTTCTTC. It is translated as CASSPAGYNEQFF.